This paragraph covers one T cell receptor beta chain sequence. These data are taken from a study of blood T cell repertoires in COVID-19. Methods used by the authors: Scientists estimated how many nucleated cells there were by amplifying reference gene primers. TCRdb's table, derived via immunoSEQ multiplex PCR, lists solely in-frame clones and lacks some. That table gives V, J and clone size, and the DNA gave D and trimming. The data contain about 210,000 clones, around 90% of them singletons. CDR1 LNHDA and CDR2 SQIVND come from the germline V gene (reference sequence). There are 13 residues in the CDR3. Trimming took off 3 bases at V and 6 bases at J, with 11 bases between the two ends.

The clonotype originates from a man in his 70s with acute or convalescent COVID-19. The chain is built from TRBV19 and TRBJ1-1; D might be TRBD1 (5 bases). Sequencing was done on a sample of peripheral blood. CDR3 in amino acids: CASSIWGGAEAFF. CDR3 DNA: TGTGCCAGTAGTATCTGGGGGGGTGCTGAAGCTTTCTTT.